This TCR beta chain came from a study of blood T cells in healthy people across ages. PCR was performed a second time for about 7 to 11 cycles using a sample-barcoded 5' primer and a J-beta primer mix. Each of the cDNA molecules was tagged by a template-switch adaptor with 12 random nucleotides. TCRdb re-analysed the 5' RACE reads in MiXCR, keeping a single row per CDR3 protein. The table has 650,000 to 1,000,000 distinct CDR3 sequences, roughly 35% seen once. V lost 6 bases and J lost 6, with 21 bases in between. This CDR3 comprises 16 residues. Per germline, CDR1 SGHAT and CDR2 FQNNGV. This TCR came from a man aged 18 to 29 in good health. The J gene is TRBJ2-1, the V gene TRBV11-2, with D perhaps given as TRBD1 or TRBD2 (5 bases each). Sample: blood. The chain's CDR3 is CASSWLGVSAFNEQFF. CDR3 bases: TGTGCCAGCAGTTGGCTGGGGGTTTCTGCTTTCAATGAGCAGTTCTTC.